Listed below are T cell receptor beta chains from one sample, sequenced in a study of blood T cells in healthy people across ages. TCRdb re-analysed the 5' RACE reads in MiXCR, keeping a single row per CDR3 protein. The sample contains fewer than 1,000,000 distinct CDR3 sequences, more than 35% of which appear only once. The sequenced sample was blood. The receptors originated from a man older than 75 in good health. The CDR3 runs from the conserved cysteine through the conserved F or W. Each record gives: V gene, J gene, D gene, CDR3 protein. D genes are given only for firm matches.

v_gene: TRBV7-2
j_gene: TRBJ1-6
d_gene: NA
CDR3aa: CASSRTRVESPLHF

v_gene: TRBV2
j_gene: TRBJ2-7
d_gene: TRBD1
CDR3aa: CASSQLGQAYEQYF

v_gene: TRBV5-1
j_gene: TRBJ2-5
d_gene: TRBD2
CDR3aa: CASSLELAVLSQETQYF

v_gene: TRBV10-1
j_gene: TRBJ2-7
d_gene: NA
CDR3aa: CASSESKSTYEQYF

v_gene: TRBV4-3
j_gene: NA
d_gene: TRBD2
CDR3aa: CASSPERGLAVSNEQYF

v_gene: TRBV2
j_gene: TRBJ2-7
d_gene: NA
CDR3aa: CASSEGGGTYEQYF

v_gene: TRBV28
j_gene: TRBJ2-1
d_gene: TRBD2
CDR3aa: CASSRPIAGGMDEQFF

v_gene: TRBV12-3/TRBV12-4
j_gene: TRBJ1-5
d_gene: NA
CDR3aa: CASSFASSQPQHF

v_gene: TRBV28
j_gene: TRBJ2-3
d_gene: TRBD2
CDR3aa: CASSIKLGTSGDTQYF

v_gene: TRBV7-2
j_gene: TRBJ2-7
d_gene: TRBD2
CDR3aa: CASSITSGYYYEQYF

v_gene: TRBV7-2
j_gene: TRBJ2-7
d_gene: NA
CDR3aa: CASSSVPAPSYEQYF

v_gene: TRBV7-2
j_gene: TRBJ2-1
d_gene: TRBD2
CDR3aa: CASSSTSGVYNEQFF

v_gene: TRBV5-1
j_gene: TRBJ2-5
d_gene: TRBD2
CDR3aa: CASKLAGGMTETQYF

v_gene: TRBV7-9
j_gene: TRBJ2-3
d_gene: TRBD2
CDR3aa: CASSLGGLADRSTDTQYF

v_gene: TRBV7-9
j_gene: TRBJ2-3
d_gene: NA
CDR3aa: CASSFGRPSTDTQYF